The entry that follows covers one T cell receptor (beta chain) sequence. Its antigen is currently not known. Base quality data are lacking; no much larger clone is found one base away. The donors were healthy, HIV-negative adults who had no recently reported acute infections or vaccinations. Only Caucasian adults living in Nashville, Tennessee, USA were represented among the donors. CD4+ T cells were enriched by magnetic negative selection, after which naive cells were positively selected on CD45RA and the negative fraction was taken as the memory subset. Blood was collected by leukapheresis, and PBMCs were isolated by Ficoll-Histopaque density gradient centrifugation and then cryopreserved in liquid nitrogen vapor phase. Purity and quantity of every magnetically sorted T cell population were checked by analytical flow cytometry. Genomic DNA was isolated from each sorted fraction and quantified by UV absorbance on a Nanodrop 2000c.

The data derive from a study of shared clonotypes between healthy human individuals (TCRdb year 2020). Regarding the study in general: Three men and a couple of women, aged 18 to 49 years, made up the cohort. To increase sequencing depth and limit assay-specific biases, TCR repertoire library preparation and sequencing were carried out by different laboratories using diverse techniques. Per donor, leukapheresis produced somewhere between about 0.85 and 9.5 billion PBMCs. For each donor, CD4 naive and CD4 memory were each run on three plates, CD8 naive on two plates, and CD8 memory on one plate. To estimate repertoire size and how much clonotype sharing occurs between individuals, the study deeply sequenced the blood TCR repertoires of several healthy adults. The study at large found these results: When a few donors were compared, the shared fraction of clonotypes was roughly 5% for naive CD4, 3.5% for naive CD8, 2% to 2.5% for memory CD4, and roughly 0.43% for memory CD8. Compared with non-shared clonotypes, the clonotypes found in all four sorted-subset donors had higher generation probabilities. Rarefaction of sorted-subset datasets indicated incomplete sequencing despite the large sequencing depth. The genetic and exposure-history diversity represented was limited by the small number of donors. Only blood was sampled, and tissue TCR repertoires likely differ from those in blood. Naive subsets generally had larger estimated clonotype richness than memory subsets. Pairwise subsampling led to the expectation that sequencing depth would affect the degree of clonotype sharing among donors.

Relative to germline, V is missing 7 bases and J is missing 8 bases, with 8 bases of the junction outside any gene match. Its CDR3 holds 13 amino acids, cysteine through phenylalanine. Just CDR3 DNA is preserved here, 39 bases in frame from base 1. The germline V gene (reference sequence) supplies CDR1 LNHDA and CDR2 SQIVND. TCR CDR3 regions were amplified from genomic DNA by multiplex PCR using the deep immunoSEQ assay. For each cell subset, the extracted genomic DNA was distributed evenly across all wells of several immunoSEQ 96-well plates, and each plate served as one replicate. For sorted subsets, around 0.2 ug genomic DNA, equal to tens of thousands of T cell genomes, was loaded into each replicate PCR. Purified libraries were measured with a Qubit 3.0 fluorometer, size-checked on a Bioanalyzer 2100, and measured again with the KAPA Library Quantification kit. Every immunoSEQ 96-well plate was sequenced on a dedicated single-read 150-cycle Illumina NextSeq 550 flow cell. The source study handled its data this way. The immunoSEQ output contained only junctional sequences without quality scores, so filtering could not match that applied to full-length reads. To assign V/J genes and CDR3, sequences were annotated against IMGT germline references using PyIR, a Python wrapper for IgBLAST v1.9. Reads were filtered out if the reads had weak V/J assignments (E-value above 1e-6), no CDR3, stop codons, out-of-frame junctions, or ambiguous translated residues. V3J clonotypes were defined as sequences sharing the same inferred V gene, J gene, and CDR3 amino acid sequence. Percentage overlap between repertoires was calculated by dividing the number of shared unique clonotypes by the size of the smaller repertoire. Three approaches were used to assess repertoire richness: RTK rarefaction, the Chao1 estimator, and Recon v2.1 estimates of unobserved clonotypes. Generation probabilities for all TCRbeta clonotypes obtained by the gDNA method from four donors were computed using OLGA. TCRdb obtained this table from immuneACCESS and retained in-frame rearrangements with V and J assigned. These tables miss some clones; where compared with another copy, unresolved V genes account for less than half of the shortfall, and the remainder is unexplained. The DNA gave D and trimming, while V, J and clone size come from that table. The sample includes approximately 2.5 million clones, with roughly nine tenths observed a single time. The biggest ten clones account for over 0.12% of the sample.

The sequencing sample was made of naive CD4+ T cells sorted from blood. The cell subset or site label here, explained by the study, means: CD45RA+ positively selected. The V and J segments used are TRBV19 and TRBJ1-2, and TRBD1 matches 9 of the central bases. The receptor's source is a man in his late teens or twenties in good health. For the CDR3, the sequence is CASKGQGEGGYTF. The sequenced DNA is TGTGCCAGTAAGGGACAGGGAGAAGGAGGCTACACCTTC. Where the CDR3 stops, the reference TRBV19 and TRBJ1-2 genes take over; the full variable domain is DGGITQSPKYLFRKEGQNVTLSCEQNLNHDAMYWYRQDPGQGLRLIYYSQIVNDFQKGDIAEGYSVSREKKESFPLTVTSAQKNPTAFYLCASKGQGEGGYTFGSGTRLTVV.